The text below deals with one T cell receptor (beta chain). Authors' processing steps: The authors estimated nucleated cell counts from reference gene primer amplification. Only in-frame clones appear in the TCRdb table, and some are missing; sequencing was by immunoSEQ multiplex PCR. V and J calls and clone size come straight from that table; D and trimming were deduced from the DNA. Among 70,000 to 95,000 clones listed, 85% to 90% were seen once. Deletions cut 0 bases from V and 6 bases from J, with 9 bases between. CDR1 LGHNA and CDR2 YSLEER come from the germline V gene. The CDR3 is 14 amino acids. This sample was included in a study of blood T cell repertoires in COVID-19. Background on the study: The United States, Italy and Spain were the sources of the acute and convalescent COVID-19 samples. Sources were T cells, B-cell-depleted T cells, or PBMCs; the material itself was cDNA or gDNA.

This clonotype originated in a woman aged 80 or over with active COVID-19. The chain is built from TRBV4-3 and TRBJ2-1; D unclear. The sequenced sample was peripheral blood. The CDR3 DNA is TGCGCCAGCAGCCAAGACGGAGTATTCAATGAGCAGTTCTTC. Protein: CASSQDGVFNEQFF.